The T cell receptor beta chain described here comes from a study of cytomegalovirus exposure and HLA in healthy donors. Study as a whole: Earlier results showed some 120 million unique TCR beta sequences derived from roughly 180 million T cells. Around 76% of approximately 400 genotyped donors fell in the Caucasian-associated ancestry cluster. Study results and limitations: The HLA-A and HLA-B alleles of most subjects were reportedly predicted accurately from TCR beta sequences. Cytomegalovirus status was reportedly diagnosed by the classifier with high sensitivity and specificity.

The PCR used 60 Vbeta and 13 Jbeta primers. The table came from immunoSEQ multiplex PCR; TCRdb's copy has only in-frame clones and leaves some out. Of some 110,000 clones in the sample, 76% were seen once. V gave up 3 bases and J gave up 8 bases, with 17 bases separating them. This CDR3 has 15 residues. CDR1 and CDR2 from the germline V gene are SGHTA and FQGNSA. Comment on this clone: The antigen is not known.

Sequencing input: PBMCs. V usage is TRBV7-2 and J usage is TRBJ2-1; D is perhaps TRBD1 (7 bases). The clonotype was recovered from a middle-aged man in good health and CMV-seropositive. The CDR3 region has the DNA TGTGCCAGCAGCTTGAAGACAGGGAGGTCGGATGAGCAGTTCTTC. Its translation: CASSLKTGRSDEQFF. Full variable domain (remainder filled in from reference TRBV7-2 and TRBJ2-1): GAGVSQSPSNKVTEKGKDVELRCDPISGHTALYWYRQSLGQGLEFLIYFQGNSAPDKSGLPSDRFSAERTGGSVSTLTIQRTQQEDSAVYLCASSLKTGRSDEQFFGPGTRLTVL.